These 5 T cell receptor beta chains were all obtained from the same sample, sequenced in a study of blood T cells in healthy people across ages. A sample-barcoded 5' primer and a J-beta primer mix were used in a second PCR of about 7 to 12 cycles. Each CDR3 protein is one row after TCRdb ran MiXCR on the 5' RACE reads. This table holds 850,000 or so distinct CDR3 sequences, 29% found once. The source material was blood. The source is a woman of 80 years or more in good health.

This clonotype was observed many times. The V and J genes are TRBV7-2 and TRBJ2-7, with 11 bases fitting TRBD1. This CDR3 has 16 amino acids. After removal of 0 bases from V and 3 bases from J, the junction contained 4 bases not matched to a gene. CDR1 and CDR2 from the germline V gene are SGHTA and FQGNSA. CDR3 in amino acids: CASSLAGTGGRYEQYF. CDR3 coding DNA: TGTGCCAGCAGCTTAGCGGGGACAGGGGGACGCTACGAGCAGTACTTC.

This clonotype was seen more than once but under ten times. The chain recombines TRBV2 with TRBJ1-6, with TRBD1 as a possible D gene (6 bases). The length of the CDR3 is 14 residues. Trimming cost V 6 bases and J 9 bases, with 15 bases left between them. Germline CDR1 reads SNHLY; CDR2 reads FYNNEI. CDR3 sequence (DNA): TGTGCCAGCAGGCTACAGGGACTTATTTCACCCCTCCACTTT. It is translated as CASRLQGLISPLHF.

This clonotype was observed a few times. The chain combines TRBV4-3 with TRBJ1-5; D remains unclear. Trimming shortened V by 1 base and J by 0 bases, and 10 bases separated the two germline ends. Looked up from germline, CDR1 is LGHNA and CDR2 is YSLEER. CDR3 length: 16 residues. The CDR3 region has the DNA TGCGCCAGCAGCCAAGGTACGGGCCATAGCAATCAGCCCCAGCATTTT. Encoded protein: CASSQGTGHSNQPQHF.

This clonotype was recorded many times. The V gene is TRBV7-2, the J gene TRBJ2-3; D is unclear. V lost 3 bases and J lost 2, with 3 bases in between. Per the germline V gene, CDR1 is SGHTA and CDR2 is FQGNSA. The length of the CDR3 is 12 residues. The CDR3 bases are TGTGCCAGCAGCTTCATCACAGATACGCAGTATTTT. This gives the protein CASSFITDTQYF.

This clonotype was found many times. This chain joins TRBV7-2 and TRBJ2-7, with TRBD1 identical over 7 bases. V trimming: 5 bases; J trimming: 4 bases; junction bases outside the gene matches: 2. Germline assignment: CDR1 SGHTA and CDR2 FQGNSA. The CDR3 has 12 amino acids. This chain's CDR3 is CASSEQGYEQYF. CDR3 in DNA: TGTGCCAGCAGCGAACAGGGGTACGAGCAGTACTTC.